This TCR beta chain was found in a study of OX40 agonist ivuxolimab in advanced cancers. Across the study: Participants, 70% to 90% male, averaged roughly 59 years of age, ranging from 23 to 79. Study findings and constraints: Relative to CD4+, CD8+ T cells held more expanded clones on average. With doses of 0.1-3.0 mg/kg, partial responders showed among the lowest clonal expansion.

As for this clone: Its target is not known.

Trimming took 5 bases from V and 7 from J; bases not matched to a gene: 13. The CDR3 is made up of 15 amino acids. Germline-derived CDR1 and CDR2 are SGHTA and FQGTGA. Repertoires were generated with immunoSEQ multiplex PCR, while TCRdb's copy carries only in-frame clones and drops some. The sample has fewer than 90,000 clones; 86% are singletons. This sequence was found in an adult with an advanced solid tumor such as melanoma, head and neck, liver or kidney cancer. Sequencing used CD4+ or CD8+ T cells sorted from blood, obtained in a trial of the OX40 agonist ivuxolimab. The chain joins TRBV7-3 to TRBJ1-1; 7 positions agree with TRBD1. CDR3 nucleotides: TGTGCCAGCAGCGAGCTCCCGACAGGGACAGATGAAGCTTTCTTT. Translation: CASSELPTGTDEAFF. The complete variable domain, with remaining parts taken from reference TRBV7-3 and TRBJ1-1, reads GAGVSQTPSNKVTEKGKYVELRCDPISGHTALYWYRQSLGQGPEFLIYFQGTGAADDSGLPNDRFFAVRPEGSVSTLKIQRTERGDSAVYLCASSELPTGTDEAFFGQGTRLTVV.